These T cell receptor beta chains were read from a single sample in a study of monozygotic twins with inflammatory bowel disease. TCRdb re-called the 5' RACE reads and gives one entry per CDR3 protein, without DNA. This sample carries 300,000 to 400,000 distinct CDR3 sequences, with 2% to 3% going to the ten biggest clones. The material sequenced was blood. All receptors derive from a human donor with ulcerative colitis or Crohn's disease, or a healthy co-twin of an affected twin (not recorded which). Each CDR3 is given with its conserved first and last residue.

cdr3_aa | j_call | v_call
CASSVWAGGEDTQYF | TRBJ2-3 | TRBV12-3/TRBV12-4
CASSPGLGGYTGYTF | TRBJ1-2 | TRBV6-1
CASSPLDTDTQYF | TRBJ2-3 | TRBV7-3
CASSYSWRGGSEAFF | TRBJ1-1 | TRBV6-5
CSVENPAGALYNEQFF | TRBJ2-1 | TRBV29-1
CASTLRGTEAFF | TRBJ1-1 | TRBV6-2/TRBV6-3
CSAREGSGYEQYF | TRBJ2-7 | TRBV20-1
CSVDGTSREAQYF | TRBJ2-5 | TRBV29-1
CSAGGDRVRYEQYF | TRBJ2-7 | TRBV29-1
CSARAPQETQYF | TRBJ2-5 | TRBV20-1
CASSLGTWDTQYF | TRBJ2-3 | TRBV7-6
CATSRGGQGPNEQFF | TRBJ2-1 | TRBV15
CATASLAGGRRSSPETQYF | TRBJ2-5 | TRBV24-1
CASPEDSGNTIYF | TRBJ1-3 | TRBV24-1
CASSLVGAVVNQPQHF | TRBJ1-5 | TRBV7-2
CASSAPGQGTLSGANVLTF | TRBJ2-6 | TRBV25-1
CASSRRKGGPNQPQHF | TRBJ1-5 | TRBV6-1
CASSIAGPQISTDTQYF | TRBJ2-3 | TRBV19
CASGPYAQGSNEQFF | TRBJ2-1 | TRBV6-2/TRBV6-3
CASSRPHAGASYNEQFF | TRBJ2-1 | TRBV18
CSVEDLRQTHYEQYF | TRBJ2-7 | TRBV29-1
CASSYSMLTSGNTIYF | TRBJ1-3 | TRBV6-5
CASSSWGAGSYEQYF | TRBJ2-7 | TRBV6-5
CATSSSSKGRYEQYF | TRBJ2-7 | TRBV15
CASMWGSFTGELFF | TRBJ2-2 | TRBV6-1
CASSQEGWTSASTDTQYF | TRBJ2-3 | TRBV4-2
CASSLRKSGTGDPYEQFF | TRBJ2-1 | TRBV11-1
CSATTHRGSGSSYEQYF | TRBJ2-7 | TRBV20-1
CASSYKTAREKLFF | TRBJ1-4 | TRBV6-6
CASSQGTTQETQYF | TRBJ2-5 | TRBV3-1
CSSSLLHRSYEQYF | TRBJ2-7 | TRBV27
CASSYILLAGAVTDTQYF | TRBJ2-3 | TRBV6-2/TRBV6-3
CASSHTGGSYEQYF | TRBJ2-7 | TRBV4-1
CASSSRRGAYGELFF | TRBJ2-2 | TRBV7-6
CASSLQRGYSYNEQFF | TRBJ2-1 | TRBV12-3/TRBV12-4
CASSYTVSGATDTQYF | TRBJ2-3 | TRBV6-5
CASSPLGQGGQPQHF | TRBJ1-5 | TRBV7-9
CASRWTGGYEQYF | TRBJ2-7 | TRBV27
CASSYALTPPGRFF | TRBJ2-1 | TRBV2
CRPLAGFGTDTQYF | TRBJ2-3 | TRBV20-1
CASAANYGYTF | TRBJ1-2 | TRBV19
CASSSTGGGKENEQFF | TRBJ2-1 | TRBV5-4
CASSEAGNTIYF | TRBJ1-3 | TRBV2
CASSPGLAGGTVVETQYF | TRBJ2-5 | TRBV11-2
CASSQDFQPTYTGANVLTF | TRBJ2-6 | TRBV4-3
CASSLEMGPQFF | TRBJ2-1 | TRBV11-2
CAWRTGTGGQETQYF | TRBJ2-5 | TRBV30
CASSYYYGVRASGGPDTQYF | TRBJ2-3 | TRBV6-2/TRBV6-3
CASSLAGGDTGELFF | TRBJ2-2 | TRBV5-1
CASAPYPGQGADEQFF | TRBJ2-1 | TRBV5-1
CASSPPNSETQYF | TRBJ2-5 | TRBV18
CASSTHLFGQGQETQYF | TRBJ2-5 | TRBV7-2
CAISDRGSYEQYF | TRBJ2-7 | TRBV10-3